The present entry profiles one T cell receptor (beta chain) with its context. PCR primers comprised 60 Vbeta and 13 Jbeta primers. Sequenced by immunoSEQ multiplex PCR; TCRdb stores in-frame clones only, minus some. In all, the sample yields approximately 100,000 clones. This sample is part of a study of cytomegalovirus exposure and HLA in healthy donors. The V end was cut by 1 base, the J end by 4 bases, with 10 bases between. Looked up from germline, CDR1 is SNHLY and CDR2 is FYNNEI. The CDR3 loop spans 15 amino acids. The chain joins TRBV2 to TRBJ2-2; possible D gene TRBD1, 5 bases. This TCR came from a man in his fifties or sixties in good health and CMV-seronegative. The sequenced sample consisted of PBMCs. This chain's CDR3 is CASSEGGAVTGELFF. The CDR3 DNA sequence: TGTGCCAGCAGTGAAGGGGGCGCGGTCACCGGGGAGCTGTTTTTT.